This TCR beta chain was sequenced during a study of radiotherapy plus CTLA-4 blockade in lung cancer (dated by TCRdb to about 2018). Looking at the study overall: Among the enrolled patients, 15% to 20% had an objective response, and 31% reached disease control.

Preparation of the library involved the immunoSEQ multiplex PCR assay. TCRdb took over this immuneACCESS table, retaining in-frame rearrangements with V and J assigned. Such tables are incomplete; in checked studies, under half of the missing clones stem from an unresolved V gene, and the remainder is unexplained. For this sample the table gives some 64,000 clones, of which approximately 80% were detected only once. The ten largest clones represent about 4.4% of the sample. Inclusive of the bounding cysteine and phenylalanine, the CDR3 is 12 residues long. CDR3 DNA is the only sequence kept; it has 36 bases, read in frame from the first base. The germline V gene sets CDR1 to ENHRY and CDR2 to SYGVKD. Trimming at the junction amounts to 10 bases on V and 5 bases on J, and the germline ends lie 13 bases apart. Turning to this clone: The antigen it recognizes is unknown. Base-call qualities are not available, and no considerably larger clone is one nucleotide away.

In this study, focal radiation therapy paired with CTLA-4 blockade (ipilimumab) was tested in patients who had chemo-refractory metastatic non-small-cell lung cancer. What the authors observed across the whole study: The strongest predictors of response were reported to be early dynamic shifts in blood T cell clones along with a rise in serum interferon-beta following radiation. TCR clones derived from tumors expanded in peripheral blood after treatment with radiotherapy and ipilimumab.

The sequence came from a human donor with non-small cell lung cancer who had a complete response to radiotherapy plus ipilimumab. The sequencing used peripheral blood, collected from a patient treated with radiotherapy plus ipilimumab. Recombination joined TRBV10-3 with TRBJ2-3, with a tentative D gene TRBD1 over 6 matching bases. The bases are TGTGCCACAGAACAGGGTCAAGATACGCAGTATTTT. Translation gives CATEQGQDTQYF.